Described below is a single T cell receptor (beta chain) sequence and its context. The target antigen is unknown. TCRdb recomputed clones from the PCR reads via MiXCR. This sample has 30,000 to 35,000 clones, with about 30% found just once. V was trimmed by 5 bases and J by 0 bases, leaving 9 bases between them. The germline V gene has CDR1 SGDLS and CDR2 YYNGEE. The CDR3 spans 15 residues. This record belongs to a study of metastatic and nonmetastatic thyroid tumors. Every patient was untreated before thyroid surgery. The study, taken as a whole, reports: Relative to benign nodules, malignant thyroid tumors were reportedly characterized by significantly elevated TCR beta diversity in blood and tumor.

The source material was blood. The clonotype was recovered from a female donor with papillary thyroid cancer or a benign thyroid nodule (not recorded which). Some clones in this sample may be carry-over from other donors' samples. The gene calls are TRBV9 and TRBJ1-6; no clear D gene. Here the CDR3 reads CASRGRDSYNSPLHF. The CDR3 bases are TGTGCCAGCAGGGGTCGAGACTCCTATAATTCACCCCTCCACTTT.